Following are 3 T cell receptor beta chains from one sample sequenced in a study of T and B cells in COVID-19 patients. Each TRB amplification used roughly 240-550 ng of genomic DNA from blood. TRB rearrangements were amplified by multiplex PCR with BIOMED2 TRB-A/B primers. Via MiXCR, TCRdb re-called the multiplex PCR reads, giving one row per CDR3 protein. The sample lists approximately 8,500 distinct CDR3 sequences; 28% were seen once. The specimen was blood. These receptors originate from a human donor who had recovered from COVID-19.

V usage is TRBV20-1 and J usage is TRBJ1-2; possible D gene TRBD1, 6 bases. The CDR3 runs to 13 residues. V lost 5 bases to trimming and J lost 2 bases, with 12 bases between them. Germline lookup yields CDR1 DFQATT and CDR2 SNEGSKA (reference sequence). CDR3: CSARTAENYGYTF. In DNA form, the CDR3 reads TGCAGTGCTCGGACAGCAGAAAACTATGGCTACACCTTC.

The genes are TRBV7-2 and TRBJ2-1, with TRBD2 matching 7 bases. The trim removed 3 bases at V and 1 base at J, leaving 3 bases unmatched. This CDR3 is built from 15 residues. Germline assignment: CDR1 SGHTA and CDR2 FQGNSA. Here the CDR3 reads CASSLAGVSYNEQFF. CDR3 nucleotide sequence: TGTGCCAGCAGCTTGGCGGGGGTTTCCTACAATGAGCAGTTCTTC.

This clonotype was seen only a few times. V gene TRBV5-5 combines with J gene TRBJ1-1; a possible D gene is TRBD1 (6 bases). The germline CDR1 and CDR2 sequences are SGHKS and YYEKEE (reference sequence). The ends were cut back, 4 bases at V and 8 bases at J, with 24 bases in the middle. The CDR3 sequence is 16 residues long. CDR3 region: CASSPLQGFPSGEAFF. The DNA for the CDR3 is TGTGCCAGCAGCCCTCTCCAGGGGTTCCCCTCGGGAGAAGCTTTCTTT.